This section outlines one T cell receptor beta chain sequence together with its context. Its target is unknown. The data are from a study of CD4 T cells in relation to SARS-CoV-2 and coronaviruses. Study-wide context: Shared crossreactive spike epitopes were mapped to their HLA restriction. Points from the study as a whole: This crossreactivity analysis covered spike protein alone, no other viral proteins. Samples before the pandemic and after infection were not matched within any donor. According to naive versus memory sequencing, detected responses are memory recall, not newly primed.

The CDR3 runs to 18 residues. The J segment lost 1 base and the V segment lost 4 bases, leaving 13 bases of the junction unmatched. From germline, CDR1 is MNHNS and CDR2 SASEGT. CD4+ T cells from unexposed donors were obtained before the COVID-19 pandemic (2011-2018). The method was immunoSEQ multiplex PCR; TCRdb's version includes in-frame clones alone and lacks a portion of them. The sample has just under 65,000 clones, 94% seen once. Source material: naive CD4+ T cells from PBMCs. As to subset: naive CD4+ T cells isolated by negative enrichment. The source of this sequence is a human donor in good health. V gene TRBV6-1 combines with J gene TRBJ2-5; 9 bases align to TRBD2. The CDR3 sequence: CASSVTLWGSGGQETQYF. In DNA, the CDR3 is TGTGCCAGCAGTGTAACCTTGTGGGGTAGCGGGGGCCAAGAGACCCAGTACTTC.